This paragraph covers one T cell receptor (beta chain) sequence. Antigen: not known. This sample stems from a study of siplizumab effects on memory and regulatory T cells. This table comes from immunoSEQ multiplex PCR, and its TCRdb copy is limited to in-frame clones, with some not included. This table holds about 69,000 clones, 88% found once. The CDR3 length is 15 residues. V lost 2 bases and J lost 0, with 8 bases in between. Germline V gives CDR1 MNHNS, CDR2 SASEGT. General study points: Controls had approximately 27% Treg-derived mappable alloreactive CD4+ clones on average, versus approximately 70% with siplizumab.

The clonotype originates from a human donor in good health. The sequencing input was Tregs sorted from blood. The chain couples TRBV6-1 to TRBJ1-5; no firm D call. CDR3 DNA sequence: TGTGCCAGCAGTGAACAAAGCAATAGCAATCAGCCCCAGCATTTT. Translation gives CASSEQSNSNQPQHF.